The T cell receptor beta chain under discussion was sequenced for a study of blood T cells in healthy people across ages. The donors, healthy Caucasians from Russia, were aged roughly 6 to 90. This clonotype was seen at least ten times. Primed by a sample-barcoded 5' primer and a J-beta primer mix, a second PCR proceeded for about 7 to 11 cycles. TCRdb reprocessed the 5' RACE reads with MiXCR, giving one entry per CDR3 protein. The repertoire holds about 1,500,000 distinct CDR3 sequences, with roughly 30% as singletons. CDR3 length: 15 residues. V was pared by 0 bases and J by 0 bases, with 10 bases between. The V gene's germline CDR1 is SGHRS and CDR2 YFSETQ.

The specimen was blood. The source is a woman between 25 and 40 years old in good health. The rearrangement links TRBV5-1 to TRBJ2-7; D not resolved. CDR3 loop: CASSLGGKSSYEQYF. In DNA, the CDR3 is TGCGCCAGCAGCTTGGGTGGGAAGAGCTCCTACGAGCAGTACTTC.